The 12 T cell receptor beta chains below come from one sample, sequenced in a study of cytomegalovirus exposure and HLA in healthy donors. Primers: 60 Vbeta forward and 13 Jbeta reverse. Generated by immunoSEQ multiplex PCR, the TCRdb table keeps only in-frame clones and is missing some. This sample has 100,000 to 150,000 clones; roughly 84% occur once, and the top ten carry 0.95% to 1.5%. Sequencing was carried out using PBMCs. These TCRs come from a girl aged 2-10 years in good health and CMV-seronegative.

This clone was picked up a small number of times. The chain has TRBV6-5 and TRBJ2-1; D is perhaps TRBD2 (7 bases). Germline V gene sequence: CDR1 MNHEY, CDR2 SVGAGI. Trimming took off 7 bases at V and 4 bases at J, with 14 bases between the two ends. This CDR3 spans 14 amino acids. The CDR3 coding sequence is TGTGCCAGCAATGGGGGGGGCAAATACAATGAGCAGTTCTTC. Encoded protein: CASNGGGKYNEQFF.

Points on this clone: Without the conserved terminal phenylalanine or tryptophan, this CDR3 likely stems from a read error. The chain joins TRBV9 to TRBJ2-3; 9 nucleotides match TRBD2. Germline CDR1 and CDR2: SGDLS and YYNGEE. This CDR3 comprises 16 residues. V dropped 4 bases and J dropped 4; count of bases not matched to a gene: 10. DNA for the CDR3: TGTGCCAGCAGCCCGTTAGCGGGAGTCCCCCCAGATACGCAGTATCTT. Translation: CASSPLAGVPPDTQYL.

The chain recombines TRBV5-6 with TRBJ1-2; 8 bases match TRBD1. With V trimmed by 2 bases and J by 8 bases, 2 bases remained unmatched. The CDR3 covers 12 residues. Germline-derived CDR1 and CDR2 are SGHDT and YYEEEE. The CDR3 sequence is CASSLGQGGYTF. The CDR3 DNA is TGTGCCAGCAGCTTAGGACAGGGCGGCTACACCTTC.

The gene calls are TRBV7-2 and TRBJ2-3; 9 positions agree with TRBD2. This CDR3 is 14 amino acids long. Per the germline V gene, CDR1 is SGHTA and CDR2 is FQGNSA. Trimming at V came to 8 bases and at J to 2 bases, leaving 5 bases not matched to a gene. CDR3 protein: CASLAGTYTDTQYF. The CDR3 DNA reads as TGTGCCAGCCTAGCGGGAACTTACACAGATACGCAGTATTTT.

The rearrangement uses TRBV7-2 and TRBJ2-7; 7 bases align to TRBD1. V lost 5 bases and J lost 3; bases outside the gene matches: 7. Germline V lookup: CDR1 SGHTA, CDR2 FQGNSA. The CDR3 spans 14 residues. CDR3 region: CASSPDRAGYEQYF. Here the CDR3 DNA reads TGTGCCAGCAGCCCCGACAGGGCAGGCTACGAGCAGTACTTC.

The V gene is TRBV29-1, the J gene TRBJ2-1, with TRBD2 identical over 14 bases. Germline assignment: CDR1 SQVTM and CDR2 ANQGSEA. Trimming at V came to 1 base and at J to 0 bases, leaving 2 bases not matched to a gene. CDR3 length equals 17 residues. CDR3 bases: TGCAGCGTTGAAGGTGGGACTAGCGGGAGCTCCTACAATGAGCAGTTCTTC. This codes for CSVEGGTSGSSYNEQFF.

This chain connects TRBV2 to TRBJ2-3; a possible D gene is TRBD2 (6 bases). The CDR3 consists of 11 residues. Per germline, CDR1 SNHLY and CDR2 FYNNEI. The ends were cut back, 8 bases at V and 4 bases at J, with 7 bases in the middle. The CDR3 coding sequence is TGTGCCAGCCCGGGGGCAGATACGCAGTATTTT. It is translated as CASPGADTQYF.

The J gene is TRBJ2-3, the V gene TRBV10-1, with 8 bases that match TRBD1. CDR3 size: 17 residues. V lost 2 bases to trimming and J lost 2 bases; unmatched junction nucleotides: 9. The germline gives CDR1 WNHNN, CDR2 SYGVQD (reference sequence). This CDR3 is CASSENIWTGPTDTQYF. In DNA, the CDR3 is TGCGCCAGCAGTGAGAACATTTGGACAGGGCCCACAGATACGCAGTATTTT.

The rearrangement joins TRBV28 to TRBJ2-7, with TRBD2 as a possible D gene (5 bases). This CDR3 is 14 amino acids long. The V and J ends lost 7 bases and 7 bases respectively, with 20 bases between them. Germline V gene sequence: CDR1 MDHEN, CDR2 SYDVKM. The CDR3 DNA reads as TGTGCCAGCACTCGAAGTTTCGGGGTCAGGGAGCAGTACTTC. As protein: CASTRSFGVREQYF.

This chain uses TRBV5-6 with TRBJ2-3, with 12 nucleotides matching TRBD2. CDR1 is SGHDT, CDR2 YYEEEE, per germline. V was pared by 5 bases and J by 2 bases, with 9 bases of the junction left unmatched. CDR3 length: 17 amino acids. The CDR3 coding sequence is TGTGCCAGCAGTCCCAGACTAGCGGGGGACCTCACAGATACGCAGTATTTT. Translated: CASSPRLAGDLTDTQYF. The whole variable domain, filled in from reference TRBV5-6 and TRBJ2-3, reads DAGVTQSPTHLIKTRGQQVTLRCSPKSGHDTVSWYQQALGQGPQFIFQYYEEEERQRGNFPDRFSGHQFPNYSSELNVNALLLGDSALYLCASSPRLAGDLTDTQYFGPGTRLTVL.

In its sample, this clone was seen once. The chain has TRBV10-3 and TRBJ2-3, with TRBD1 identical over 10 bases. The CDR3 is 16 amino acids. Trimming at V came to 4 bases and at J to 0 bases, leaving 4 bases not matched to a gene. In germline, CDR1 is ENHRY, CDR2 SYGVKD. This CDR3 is CAISVGDRGSTDTQYF. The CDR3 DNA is TGTGCCATCAGTGTAGGGGACAGGGGTAGCACAGATACGCAGTATTTT.

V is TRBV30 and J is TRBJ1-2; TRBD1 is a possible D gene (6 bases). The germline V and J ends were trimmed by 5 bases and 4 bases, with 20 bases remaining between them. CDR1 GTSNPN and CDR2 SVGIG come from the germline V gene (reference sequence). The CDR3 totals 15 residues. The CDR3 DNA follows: TGTGCCTGGGAACGGGACATCGCGGAATTCTATGGCTACACCTTC. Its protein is CAWERDIAEFYGYTF.